This T cell receptor beta chain was documented in a study of blood T cells in healthy people across ages. Study-level points and caveats: Naive T cell percentage showed a strong correlation with TCR beta diversity.

As concerns this clonotype: Its antigen is unidentified.

A second PCR, run for about 7 to 11 cycles, used a sample-barcoded 5' primer plus a J-beta primer mix. From the 5' RACE reads, TCRdb called clonotypes with MiXCR, one entry per CDR3 protein. The data hold 800,000 to 1,300,000 distinct CDR3 sequences, with around 27% observed a single time. The CDR3 has 13 residues. Germline CDR1 and CDR2: SGHDT and YYEEEE. A further study also used this sample, focusing on T cells of mothers and their children.

V gene TRBV5-6 combines with J gene TRBJ2-5, with TRBD1 matching 8 bases. The J call is uncertain, as TRBJ2-1 better fits the DNA end. This receptor was obtained from a girl aged 2-15 years in good health. Material: blood. For the CDR3, the DNA is TGTGCCAGCAGCAGGACAGGGAGGAATGAGCAGTTCTTC. This codes for CASSRTGRNEQFF.